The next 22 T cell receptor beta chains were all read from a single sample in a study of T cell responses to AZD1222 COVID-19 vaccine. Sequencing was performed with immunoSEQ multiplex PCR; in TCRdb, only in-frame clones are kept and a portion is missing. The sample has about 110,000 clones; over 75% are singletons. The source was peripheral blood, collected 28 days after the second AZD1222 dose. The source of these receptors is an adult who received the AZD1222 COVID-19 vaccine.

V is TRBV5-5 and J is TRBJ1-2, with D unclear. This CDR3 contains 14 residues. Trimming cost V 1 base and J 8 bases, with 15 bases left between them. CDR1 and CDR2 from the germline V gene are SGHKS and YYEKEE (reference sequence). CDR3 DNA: TGTGCCAGCAGCTTGTCGACGAGGGCGAGAGGCTACACCTTC. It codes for CASSLSTRARGYTF.

DNA of the CDR3: TGCAGTGCTAGTGGGACAGGGTCTGAAAACACTGAAGCTTTCTTT. Its protein product is CSASGTGSENTEAFF. The rearrangement links TRBV20-1 to TRBJ1-1; TRBD1 agrees at 9 bases. The CDR3 spans 15 residues. V shed 3 bases, J shed 2 bases, and the junction held 7 bases outside the gene matches. Germline V gene data show CDR1 as DFQATT and CDR2 as SNEGSKA (reference sequence).

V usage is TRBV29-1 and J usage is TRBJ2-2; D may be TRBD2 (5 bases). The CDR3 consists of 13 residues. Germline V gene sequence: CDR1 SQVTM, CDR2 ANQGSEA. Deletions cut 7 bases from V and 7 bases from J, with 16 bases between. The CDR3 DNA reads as TGCAGCGCGGAGGCGACCGGGTTCGGGGAGCTGTTTTTT. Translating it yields CSAEATGFGELFF.

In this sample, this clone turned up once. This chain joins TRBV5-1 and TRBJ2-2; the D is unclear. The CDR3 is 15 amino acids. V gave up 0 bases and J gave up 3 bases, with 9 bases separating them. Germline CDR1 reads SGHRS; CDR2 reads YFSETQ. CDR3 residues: CASSLEGRDTGELFF. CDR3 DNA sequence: TGCGCCAGCAGCTTGGAAGGACGGGACACCGGGGAGCTGTTTTTT.

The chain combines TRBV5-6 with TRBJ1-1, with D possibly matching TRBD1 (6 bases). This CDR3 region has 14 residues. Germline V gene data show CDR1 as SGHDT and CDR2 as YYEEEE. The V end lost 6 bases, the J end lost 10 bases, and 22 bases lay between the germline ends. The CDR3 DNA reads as TGTGCCAGCACCTTAGCGAACAGGGTCGGTGGAGCTTTCTTT. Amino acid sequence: CASTLANRVGGAFF.

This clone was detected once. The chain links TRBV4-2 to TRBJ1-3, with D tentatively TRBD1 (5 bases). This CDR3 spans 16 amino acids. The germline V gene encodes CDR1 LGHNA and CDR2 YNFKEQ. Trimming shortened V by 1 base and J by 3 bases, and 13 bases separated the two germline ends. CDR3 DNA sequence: TGTGCCAGCAGCCAAGCGTCCGGGACTCTTGGAAACACCATATATTTT. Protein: CASSQASGTLGNTIYF.

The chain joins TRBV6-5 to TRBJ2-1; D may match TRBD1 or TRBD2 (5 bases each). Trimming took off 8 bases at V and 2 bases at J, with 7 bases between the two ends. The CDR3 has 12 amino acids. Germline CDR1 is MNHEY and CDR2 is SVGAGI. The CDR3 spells CASRDAYNEQFF. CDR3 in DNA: TGTGCCAGCCGGGACGCCTACAATGAGCAGTTCTTC.

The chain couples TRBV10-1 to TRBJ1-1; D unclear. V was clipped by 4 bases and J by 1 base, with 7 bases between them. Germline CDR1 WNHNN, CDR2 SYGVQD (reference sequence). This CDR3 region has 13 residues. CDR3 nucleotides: TGCGCCAGCAGTGTCAAGGAGAACACTGAAGCTTTCTTT. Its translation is CASSVKENTEAFF.

CDR3 in DNA: TGTGCCAGCAGCTTAGTTCGCACAGATACGCAGTATTTT. Translated: CASSLVRTDTQYF. The chain is built from TRBV11-3 and TRBJ2-3; D ambiguous. Germline V gene data show CDR1 as SGHNT and CDR2 as YENEEA. The V and J ends lost 1 base and 1 base respectively, with 3 bases between them. This CDR3 region has 13 residues.

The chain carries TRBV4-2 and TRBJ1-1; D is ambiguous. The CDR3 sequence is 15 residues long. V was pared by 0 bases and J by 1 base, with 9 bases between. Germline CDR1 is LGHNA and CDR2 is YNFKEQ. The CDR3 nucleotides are TGTGCCAGCAGCCAAGAGGTGGAAGGGAACACTGAAGCTTTCTTT. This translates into CASSQEVEGNTEAFF.

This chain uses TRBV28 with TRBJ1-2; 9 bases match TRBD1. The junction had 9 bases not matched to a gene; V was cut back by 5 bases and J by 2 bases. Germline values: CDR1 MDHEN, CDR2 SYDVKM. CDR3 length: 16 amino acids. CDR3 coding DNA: TGTGCCAGCAGTCCTTACCCGACAGGGGGGAACTATGGCTACACCTTC. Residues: CASSPYPTGGNYGYTF.

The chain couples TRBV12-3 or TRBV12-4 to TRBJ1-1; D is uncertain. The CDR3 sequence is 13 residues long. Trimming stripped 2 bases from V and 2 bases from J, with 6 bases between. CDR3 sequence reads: CASSLTGNTEAFF. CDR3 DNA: TGTGCCAGCAGTTTAACGGGTAACACTGAAGCTTTCTTT.

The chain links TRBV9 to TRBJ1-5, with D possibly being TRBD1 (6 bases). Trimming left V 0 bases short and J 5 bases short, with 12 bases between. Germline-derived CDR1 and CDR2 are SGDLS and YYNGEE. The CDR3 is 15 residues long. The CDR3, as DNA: TGTGCCAGCAGCGTAGAGGGGACACCCGATCAGCCCCAGCATTTT. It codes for CASSVEGTPDQPQHF.

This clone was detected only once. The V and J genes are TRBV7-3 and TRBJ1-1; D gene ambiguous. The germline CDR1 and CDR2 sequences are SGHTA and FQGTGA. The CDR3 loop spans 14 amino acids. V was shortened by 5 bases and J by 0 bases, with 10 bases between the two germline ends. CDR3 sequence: CASSNGLLNTEAFF. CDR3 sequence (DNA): TGTGCCAGCAGCAATGGACTTCTGAACACTGAAGCTTTCTTT.

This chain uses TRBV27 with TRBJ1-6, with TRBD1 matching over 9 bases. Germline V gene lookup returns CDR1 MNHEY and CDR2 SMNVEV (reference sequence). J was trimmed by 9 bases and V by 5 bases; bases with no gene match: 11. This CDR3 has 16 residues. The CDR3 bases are TGTGCCAGCAGTGTGCGGACAGGGGTAACTAGTTCACCCCTCCACTTT. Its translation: CASSVRTGVTSSPLHF.

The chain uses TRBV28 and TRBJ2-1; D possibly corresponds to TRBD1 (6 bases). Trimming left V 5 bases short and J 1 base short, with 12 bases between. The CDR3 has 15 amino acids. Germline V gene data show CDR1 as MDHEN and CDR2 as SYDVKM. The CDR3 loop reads CASSPLRGSYNEQFF. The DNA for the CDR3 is TGTGCCAGCAGTCCCTTGAGGGGGTCCTACAATGAGCAGTTCTTC.

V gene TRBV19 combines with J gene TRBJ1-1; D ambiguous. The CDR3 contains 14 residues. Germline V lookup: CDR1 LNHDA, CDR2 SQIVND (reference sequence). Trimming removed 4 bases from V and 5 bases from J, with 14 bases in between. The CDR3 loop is CASSTRPLRTEAFF. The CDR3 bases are TGTGCCAGTAGTACCAGGCCCTTGAGGACTGAAGCTTTCTTT.

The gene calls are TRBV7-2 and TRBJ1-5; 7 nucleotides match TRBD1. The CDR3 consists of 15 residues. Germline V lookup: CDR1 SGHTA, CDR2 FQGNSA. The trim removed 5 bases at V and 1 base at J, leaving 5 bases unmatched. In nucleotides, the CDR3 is TGTGCCAGCAGCCAGCCAGGGGGAAGCAATCAGCCCCAGCATTTT. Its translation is CASSQPGGSNQPQHF.

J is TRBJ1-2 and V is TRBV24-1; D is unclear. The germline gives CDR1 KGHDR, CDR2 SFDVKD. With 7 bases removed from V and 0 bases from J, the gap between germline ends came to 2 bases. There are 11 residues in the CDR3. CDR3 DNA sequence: TGTGCCACCAGCGCTAACTATGGCTACACCTTC. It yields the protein CATSANYGYTF.

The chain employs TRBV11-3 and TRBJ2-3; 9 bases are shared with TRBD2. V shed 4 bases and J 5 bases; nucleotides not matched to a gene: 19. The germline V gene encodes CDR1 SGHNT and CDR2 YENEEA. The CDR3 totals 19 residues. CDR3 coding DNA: TGTGCCAGCAGCTACCCCGGGGGGGGGCGGGGGGGGGACATAGATACGCAGTATTTT. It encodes CASSYPGGGRGGDIDTQYF.

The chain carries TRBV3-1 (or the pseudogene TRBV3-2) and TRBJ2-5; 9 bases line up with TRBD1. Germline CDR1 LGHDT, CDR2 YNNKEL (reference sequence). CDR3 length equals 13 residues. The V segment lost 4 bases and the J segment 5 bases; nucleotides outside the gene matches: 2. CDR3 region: CASSRQGVETQYF. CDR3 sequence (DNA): TGTGCCAGCAGCCGACAGGGGGTCGAGACCCAGTACTTC.

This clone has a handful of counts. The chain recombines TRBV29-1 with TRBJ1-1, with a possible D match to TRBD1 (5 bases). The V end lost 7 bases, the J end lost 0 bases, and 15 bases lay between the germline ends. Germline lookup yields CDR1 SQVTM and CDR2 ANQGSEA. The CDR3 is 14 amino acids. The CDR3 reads CSAERGTVNTEAFF. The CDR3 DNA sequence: TGCAGCGCCGAGAGGGGTACGGTGAACACTGAAGCTTTCTTT.